This T cell receptor beta chain came from a study of blood T cell repertoires in COVID-19. Trimming left V 4 bases short and J 4 bases short, with 9 bases between. Germline V CDR1 and CDR2: MNHEY, SMNVEV (reference sequence). This CDR3 region has 13 residues. In the source study's methods: Estimates of nucleated cell counts were drawn from the amplification of reference gene primers. Profiled with immunoSEQ multiplex PCR; TCRdb holds only in-frame clones, not every one. The DNA gave D and trimming, while V, J and clone size come from that table. The table records about 70,000 clones, around 87% of them present only once.

This receptor was obtained from a man in his fifties with acute or convalescent COVID-19. The chain employs TRBV27 and TRBJ2-3, with D unclear. Sequenced sample: peripheral blood. For the CDR3, the DNA is TGTGCCAGCAGTTCCGGAGCTTCAGATACGCAGTATTTT. This codes for CASSSGASDTQYF.